The 2 T cell receptor beta chains reported below all come from one sample, sequenced in a study of vaccination and CD4 T cells after COVID-19 (dated 2022 in TCRdb). The library was prepared using PCR. Sequencing was carried out with an Illumina iSeq 100. DNA from cultured CD4+ T cells was subjected to TCR sequencing with the Oncomine TCR Beta short-read assay at the Johns Hopkins FTIC core. The public sequencing data were trimmed at Q25 with fastp and processed into clonotypes with MiXCR by TCRdb, which kept only in-frame beta chains. Every CDR3 protein is listed once, alongside the most common genes and DNA of its rows. The sample yields 3,800 or so distinct CDR3 sequences; about two fifths were counted once. Roughly a quarter of the sample rests with the top ten. According to the study, the label for this sample's treatment or condition signals: roughly ten-day PBMC culture with coronavirus spike peptide pools or control peptides (ViraFEST assay).

Their specific antigens are unknown. Sequencing was carried out using CD4+ T cells from blood, cultured in vitro. Every receptor here comes from a human donor who had recovered from COVID-19.

V usage is TRBV7-6 and J usage is TRBJ2-7; maybe TRBD2 (7 bases). V lost 4 bases and J lost 7, with 20 bases in between. This CDR3 has 15 residues. Germline values: CDR1 SGHVS, CDR2 FNYEAQ. This CDR3 reads CASSWGGTKTEEQYF. CDR3 coding DNA: TGTGCCAGCAGCTGGGGGGGGACAAAGACGGAAGAGCAGTACTTC.

The chain has TRBV23-1 and TRBJ2-7; D is uncertain. TRBV23-1 is placed among ORFs of uncertain function. There are 11 residues in the CDR3. V lost 0 bases and J lost 7, with 4 bases in between. The CDR3 DNA sequence: TGCGCCAGCAGTCAATCTGCGGAGCAGTACTTC. This encodes CASSQSAEQYF.